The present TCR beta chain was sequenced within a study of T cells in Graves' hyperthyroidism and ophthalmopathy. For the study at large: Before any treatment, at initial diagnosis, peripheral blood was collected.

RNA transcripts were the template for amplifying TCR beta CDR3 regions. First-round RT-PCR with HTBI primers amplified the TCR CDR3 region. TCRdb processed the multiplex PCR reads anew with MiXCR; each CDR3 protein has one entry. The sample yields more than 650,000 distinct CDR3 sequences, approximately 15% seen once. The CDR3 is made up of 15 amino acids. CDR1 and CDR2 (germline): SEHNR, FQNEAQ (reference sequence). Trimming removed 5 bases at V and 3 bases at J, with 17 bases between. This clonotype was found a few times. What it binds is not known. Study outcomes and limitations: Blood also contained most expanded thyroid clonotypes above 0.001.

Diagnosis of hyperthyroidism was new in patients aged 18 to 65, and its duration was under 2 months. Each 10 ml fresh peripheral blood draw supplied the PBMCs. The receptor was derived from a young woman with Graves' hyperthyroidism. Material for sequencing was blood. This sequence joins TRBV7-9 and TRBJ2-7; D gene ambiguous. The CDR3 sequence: CASSPSVSFYYEQYF. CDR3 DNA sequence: TGTGCCAGCAGCCCGTCCGTTAGCTTCTACTACGAGCAGTACTTC.